Below are 26 T cell receptor beta chains sequenced from a single sample in a study of Tregs in tolerant kidney transplant recipients. Generated by immunoSEQ multiplex PCR, the TCRdb table keeps only in-frame clones and is missing some. The sample lists about 240,000 clones, 80% to 85% seen once, with 0.64% in the top ten. The material sequenced was CD4+ T cells from blood. The origin of the receptors is a human donor in good health.

The rearrangement links TRBV9 to TRBJ2-1; maybe TRBD1 (6 bases). Trimming left V 3 bases short and J 3 bases short, with 10 bases between. The CDR3 extends over 14 amino acids. Germline lookup yields CDR1 SGDLS and CDR2 YYNGEE. Here the CDR3 reads CASSATGFYNEQFF. CDR3 bases: TGTGCCAGCAGCGCAACAGGGTTCTACAATGAGCAGTTCTTC.

This clone was counted a single time. The chain recombines TRBV6-6 with TRBJ1-4, with D tentatively TRBD1 (5 bases). The CDR3 runs 15 residues. Between the trimmed V and J ends, which lost 0 bases and 0 bases, there was a span of 5 bases. Germline CDR1 MNHNY, CDR2 SVGAGI (reference sequence). CDR3 nucleotide sequence: TGTGCCAGCAGTTACTCGGGGGCAACTAATGAAAAACTGTTTTTT. This codes for CASSYSGATNEKLFF.

This clone was seen a few times. The chain links TRBV2 to TRBJ1-1, with 8 bases matching TRBD1. Looked up from germline, CDR1 is SNHLY and CDR2 is FYNNEI. This CDR3 comprises 12 residues. V shed 8 bases, J shed 6 bases, and the junction held 5 bases outside the gene matches. The CDR3 coding sequence is TGTGCCAGCTCAGGACAGGGCCCTGAAGCTTTCTTT. Amino acid sequence: CASSGQGPEAFF.

This chain joins TRBV6-5 and TRBJ2-1; the match to TRBD1 covers 8 bases. Trimming removed 5 bases from V and 1 base from J; junction bases left unmatched: 4. Germline CDR1 reads MNHEY; CDR2 reads SVGAGI. CDR3 length: 15 residues. The CDR3, as DNA: TGTGCCAGCAGTACCGACAGGGGATCCTACAATGAGCAGTTCTTC. Its translation is CASSTDRGSYNEQFF.

The chain links TRBV7-9 to TRBJ2-2; D may correspond to TRBD1 or TRBD2 (5 bases each). CDR1 is SEHNR, CDR2 FQNEAQ, per germline (reference sequence). Trimming removed 5 bases from V and 4 bases from J, with 8 bases in between. CDR3 length equals 13 residues. CDR3 in DNA: TGTGCCAGCAGCCGAGGGGTCACCGGGGAGCTGTTTTTT. This translates into CASSRGVTGELFF.

V and J are TRBV30 and TRBJ1-5; TRBD1 matches at 8 bases. There are 15 residues in the CDR3. The germline CDR1 and CDR2 sequences are GTSNPN and SVGIG (reference sequence). The V segment lost 3 bases and the J segment 7 bases; nucleotides outside the gene matches: 11. The CDR3 protein is CAWSAGQGTTQPQHF. The CDR3 DNA sequence: TGTGCCTGGAGCGCCGGACAGGGTACCACACAGCCCCAGCATTTT.

The chain employs TRBV4-1 and TRBJ1-2; D is possibly TRBD1 (6 bases). Trimming took 3 bases from V and 2 from J, leaving 10 bases between them. This CDR3 is built from 14 residues. The germline gives CDR1 MGHRA, CDR2 YSYEKL. The CDR3 DNA is TGCGCCAGCAGCCAGGGCGACAGGAACTATGGCTACACCTTC. Protein sequence: CASSQGDRNYGYTF.

The V call is TRBV5-4, the J call TRBJ1-6; 8 bases align to TRBD1. Germline V gene data show CDR1 as SGHNT and CDR2 as YYREEE (reference sequence). Unmatched junction bases numbered 6, after V lost 2 bases and J lost 5 bases. The CDR3 extends over 16 amino acids. The CDR3 protein is CASSLAPTGDNSPLHF. The CDR3 DNA reads as TGTGCCAGCAGCTTAGCCCCGACAGGGGATAATTCACCCCTCCACTTT. Together with reference TRBV5-4 and TRBJ1-6, the CDR3 gives the full variable domain: ETGVTQSPTHLIKTRGQQVTLRCSSQSGHNTVSWYQQALGQGPQFIFQYYREEENGRGNFPPRFSGLQFPNYSSELNVNALELDDSALYLCASSLAPTGDNSPLHFGNGTRLTVT.

The genes are TRBV5-7 and TRBJ2-7; D possibly corresponds to TRBD2 (7 bases). TRBV5-7 is an open reading frame, and its role is uncertain. The CDR3 is 17 amino acids. The V end was cut by 0 bases, the J end by 5 bases, with 21 bases between. CDR3 loop: CASSLGPGGAQRDEQYF. CDR3 sequence (DNA): TGTGCCAGCAGCTTGGGCCCTGGGGGGGCCCAGAGGGACGAGCAGTACTTC.

This clone was found a few times. This chain uses TRBV28 with TRBJ2-1; 7 bases agree with TRBD2. The CDR3 is made up of 15 amino acids. CDR1 is MDHEN, CDR2 SYDVKM, per germline. V trimming: 9 bases; J trimming: 7 bases; junction bases outside the gene matches: 15. CDR3 in amino acids: CASYEAGETINEQFF. DNA of the CDR3: TGTGCCAGTTATGAGGCGGGAGAAACTATAAATGAGCAGTTCTTC. Using reference TRBV28 and TRBJ2-1 for the parts outside the CDR3, the full variable domain is DVKVTQSSRYLVKRTGEKVFLECVQDMDHENMFWYRQDPGLGLRLIYFSYDVKMKEKGDIPEGYSVSREKKERFSLILESASTNQTSMYLCASYEAGETINEQFFGPGTRLTVL.

The rearrangement joins TRBV2 to TRBJ2-3, with TRBD2 identical over 8 bases. V was clipped by 5 bases and J by 10 bases; unmatched bases: 8. The CDR3 runs to 13 residues. CDR1 is SNHLY and CDR2 is FYNNEI in the germline V gene. In DNA, the CDR3 is TGTGCCAGCAGTCAGAGGCTAGCGGGTCCGCAGTATTTT. Its protein is CASSQRLAGPQYF.

A word on this clone: The junction and the germline gene differ at one end; a read error may be behind it. The V gene is TRBV27, the J gene TRBJ1-5; 8 nucleotides agree with TRBD1. The CDR3 contains 14 residues. Germline V gives CDR1 MNHEY, CDR2 SMNVEV (reference sequence). In DNA form, the CDR3 reads TGTGCCAGCAGTTCGTCAGGGGGCAAACAGCCCCAGCATTTT. Translating it yields CASSSSGGKQPQHF.

This clone was detected a few times. V and J are TRBV15 and TRBJ1-2; D may be TRBD1 (5 bases). Per the germline V gene, CDR1 is LNHNV and CDR2 is YYDKDF (reference sequence). Trimming took off 5 bases at V and 5 bases at J, with 15 bases between the two ends. CDR3 length equals 14 residues. CDR3 sequence: CATSRFGASYGYTF. In DNA form, the CDR3 reads TGTGCCACCAGCCGTTTCGGGGCAAGTTATGGCTACACCTTC.

The V gene is TRBV5-1, the J gene TRBJ2-3; 7 positions match TRBD2. Germline V gene sequence: CDR1 SGHRS, CDR2 YFSETQ. This CDR3 is 15 amino acids long. V shed 6 bases, J shed 8 bases, and the junction held 15 bases outside the gene matches. The CDR3 DNA follows: TGCGCCAGCACCAGCGGGGATGCCAGGGAAGGTACGCAGTATTTT. Its protein is CASTSGDAREGTQYF.

The chain has TRBV5-1 and TRBJ2-5, with 8 bases identical to TRBD2. The CDR3 sequence is 15 residues long. The V gene end was trimmed by 3 bases and the J gene end by 4 bases; junction bases not matched to a gene: 8. Germline-derived CDR1 and CDR2 are SGHRS and YFSETQ. The CDR3 spells CASSSLAGGAETQYF. The DNA for the CDR3 is TGCGCCAGCAGCTCCTTGGCGGGGGGAGCAGAGACCCAGTACTTC.

The chain uses TRBV19 and TRBJ2-3, with 11 bases aligning to TRBD1. Trimming took 6 bases from V and 3 from J; bases not matched to a gene: 8. The CDR3 sequence is 16 residues long. The V gene's germline CDR1 is LNHDA and CDR2 SQIVND (reference sequence). CDR3 in DNA: TGTGCCAGTAGCCAATCCGGGACAGGGGGGACAGATACGCAGTATTTT. Residues: CASSQSGTGGTDTQYF.

The V call is TRBV5-4, the J call TRBJ2-3; TRBD2 agrees at 8 bases. With V trimmed by 2 bases and J by 2 bases, 13 bases remained unmatched. CDR1 and CDR2 from the germline V gene are SGHNT and YYREEE (reference sequence). The CDR3 runs to 18 residues. CDR3 nucleotides: TGTGCCAGCAGCTTATCTCTAGCGGGCTTTCCGTTCACAGATACGCAGTATTTT. This translates into CASSLSLAGFPFTDTQYF.

The chain employs TRBV7-2 and TRBJ2-1; D gene ambiguous. CDR1 SGHTA and CDR2 FQGNSA come from the germline V gene. This CDR3 region has 13 residues. V was trimmed by 1 base and J by 8 bases, leaving 9 bases between them. CDR3 nucleotides: TGTGCCAGCAGCTTAGTGCTAGTGTATGAGCAGTTCTTC. Its translation: CASSLVLVYEQFF.

The rearrangement joins TRBV18 to TRBJ1-2; TRBD1 is a possible D gene (6 bases). Deletions cut 1 base from V and 6 bases from J, with 12 bases between. This CDR3 contains 14 residues. Germline values: CDR1 KGHSH, CDR2 LQKENI. CDR3 protein: CASSPQQGTDGYTF. In DNA, the CDR3 is TGTGCCAGCTCACCACAACAGGGAACGGATGGCTACACCTTC.

The chain couples TRBV7-9 to TRBJ2-7; 14 bases agree with TRBD2. Trimming took 3 bases from V and 3 from J; bases not matched to a gene: 13. Germline CDR1 is SEHNR and CDR2 is FQNEAQ (reference sequence). CDR3 length equals 19 residues. The CDR3 is CASSLGSGLAGEFIYEQYF. CDR3 bases: TGTGCCAGCAGCTTGGGTTCGGGACTAGCGGGAGAGTTTATCTACGAGCAGTACTTC.

The CDR3 coding sequence is TGTGCCAGCAGCCCGTCGGGGCAGGTTGGTGGCTACACCTTC. Its protein is CASSPSGQVGGYTF. The chain carries TRBV6-5 and TRBJ1-2, with D possibly matching TRBD1 (5 bases). The CDR3 is made up of 14 amino acids. CDR1 is MNHEY and CDR2 is SVGAGI in the germline V gene. The V end was cut by 6 bases, the J end by 7 bases, with 18 bases between.

In its sample, this clone was seen a few times. The CDR3 coding sequence is TGTGCCAGCAGCTCCATCTTGGCGGCCCAGTACTTC. Its protein is CASSSILAAQYF. The chain couples TRBV28 to TRBJ2-5; D remains unclear. The CDR3 has 12 amino acids. V lost 6 bases to trimming and J lost 9 bases, with 14 bases between them. CDR1 and CDR2 from the germline V gene are MDHEN and SYDVKM.

The J gene is TRBJ2-5, the V gene TRBV11-2, with 8 bases matching TRBD2. The germline V gene has CDR1 SGHAT and CDR2 FQNNGV. The junction had 5 bases not matched to a gene; V was cut back by 3 bases and J by 2 bases. The CDR3 consists of 15 residues. DNA of the CDR3: TGTGCCAGCAGCTTCTGGAGCGGGGGACAAGAGACCCAGTACTTC. Translating gives CASSFWSGGQETQYF.

The genes are TRBV11-2 and TRBJ2-5, with 7 bases matching TRBD1. The germline gives CDR1 SGHAT, CDR2 FQNNGV. The CDR3 contains 15 residues. With V trimmed by 2 bases and J by 5 bases, 8 bases remained unmatched. In DNA form, the CDR3 reads TGTGCCAGCAGCTTATTCGGCGGCAGGGGGGAGACCCAGTACTTC. Protein: CASSLFGGRGETQYF. Supplemented by reference TRBV11-2 and TRBJ2-5, the full variable domain reads EAGVAQSPRYKIIEKRQSVAFWCNPISGHATLYWYQQILGQGPKLLIQFQNNGVVDDSQLPKDRFSAERLKGVDSTLKIQPAKLEDSAVYLCASSLFGGRGETQYFGPGTRLLVL.

The chain is built from TRBV30 and TRBJ1-5; D is unresolved. Germline assignment: CDR1 GTSNPN and CDR2 SVGIG (reference sequence). V lost 0 bases, J lost 3 bases, and 9 bases lay in between. The CDR3 extends over 14 amino acids. The CDR3 here is CAWSVLGFNQPQHF. As DNA, the CDR3 is TGTGCCTGGAGTGTATTAGGTTTCAATCAGCCCCAGCATTTT.

The rearrangement uses TRBV19 and TRBJ1-5; 8 positions match TRBD1. The CDR3 is 17 amino acids. Germline V gene lookup returns CDR1 LNHDA and CDR2 SQIVND (reference sequence). V shed 4 bases and J 2 bases; nucleotides not matched to a gene: 10. Here the CDR3 reads CASSTIRTGGRNQPQHF. DNA of the CDR3: TGTGCCAGTAGTACAATCAGAACAGGGGGTCGCAATCAGCCCCAGCATTTT.